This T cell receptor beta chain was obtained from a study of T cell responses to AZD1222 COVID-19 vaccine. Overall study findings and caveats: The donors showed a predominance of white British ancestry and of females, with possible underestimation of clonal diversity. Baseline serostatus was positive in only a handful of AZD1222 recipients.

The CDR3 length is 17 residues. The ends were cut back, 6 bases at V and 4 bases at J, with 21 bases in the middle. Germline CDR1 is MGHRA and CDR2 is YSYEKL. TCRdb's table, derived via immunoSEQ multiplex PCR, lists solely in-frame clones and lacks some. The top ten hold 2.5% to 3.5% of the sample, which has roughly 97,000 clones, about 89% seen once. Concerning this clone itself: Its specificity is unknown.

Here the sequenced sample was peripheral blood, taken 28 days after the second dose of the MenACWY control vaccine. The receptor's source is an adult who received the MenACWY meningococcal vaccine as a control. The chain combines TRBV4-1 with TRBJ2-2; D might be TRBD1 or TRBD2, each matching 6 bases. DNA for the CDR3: TGCGCCAGCAGGGGACGTTGGGGGGCGTCGGGCACCGGGGAGCTGTTTTTT. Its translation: CASRGRWGASGTGELFF.